This T cell receptor (beta chain) came from a study of CD4 and CD8 cells across lung adenocarcinoma regions. By proportion, this clonotype is medium-sized. Via MiXCR, TCRdb re-called the PCR reads, giving one row per CDR3 protein. The data contain 7,500 to 9,000 distinct CDR3 sequences, 45% to 70% of them singletons. This CDR3 contains 17 residues. Germline CDR1 MDHEN, CDR2 SYDVKM. The V end lost 3 bases, the J end lost 1 base, and 18 bases lay between the germline ends. Samples came from patients with localized non-small cell lung adenocarcinoma. The clonotype was recovered from a female donor with lung adenocarcinoma. The CD4 and CD8 labels of this study may be unreliable. The sample consisted of CD4+ T cells from the center of a lung tumor. The gene calls are TRBV28 and TRBJ2-5; tentatively, D is TRBD1 or TRBD2 (6 bases each). In DNA form, the CDR3 reads TGTGCCAGCAGTTTTATCCGGGGGCCACCGGGCCAAGAGACCCAGTACTTC. This codes for CASSFIRGPPGQETQYF.